The entry below gives a single T cell receptor beta chain sequence along with its context. Its cognate antigen is unknown. This sample stems from a study of cytomegalovirus exposure and HLA in healthy donors. As for the study in general: Sequencing of about 179 million T cells in an earlier analysis found roughly 120 million unique TCR beta sequences.

Study results and limitations: The study labeled under 200 TCR beta chains cytomegalovirus-associated. A cluster of highly shared sequence variants was likely a sequencing artifact.

60 Vbeta and 13 Jbeta primers were used in PCR. This table comes from immunoSEQ multiplex PCR, and its TCRdb copy is limited to in-frame clones, with some not included. Counted here are approximately 190,000 clones, around four fifths occurring once; the ten biggest clones make up approximately 1.7%. As for the donors, each was a healthy bone marrow donor. The CDR3 loop spans 15 amino acids. V lost 1 base, J lost 7 bases, and 11 bases lay in between. CDR1 and CDR2 from the germline V gene are PRHDT and FYEKMQ (reference sequence). The specimen sequenced was PBMCs. The receptor comes from a man aged 40-55 years in good health and CMV-seropositive. V usage is TRBV13 and J usage is TRBJ1-6, with D unresolved. The CDR3 nucleotides read TGTGCCAGCAGCTTAGTGGGCGACCGAAATTCACCCCTCCACTTT. As protein: CASSLVGDRNSPLHF.